This entry describes one T cell receptor beta chain. Its antigen is not known. The CDR3 extends over 15 amino acids. CDR1 is MNHEY, CDR2 SVGAGI, per germline. The germline V and J ends were trimmed by 5 bases and 0 bases, with 13 bases remaining between them. This sample was included in a study of OX40 agonist ivuxolimab in advanced cancers. General observations from the study: Nonresponders included some who also had low normalized T-cell clonal expansion.

The protocol was immunoSEQ multiplex PCR, while the TCRdb copy is restricted to in-frame clones and leaves out a portion. The sample contains about 48,000 clones, around 89% of which appear only once. The receptor's source is an adult with an advanced solid tumor such as melanoma, head and neck, liver or kidney cancer. The specimen comprised CD4+ or CD8+ T cells sorted from blood, sampled in a trial of the OX40 agonist ivuxolimab. This chain links TRBV6-5 with TRBJ2-5; D might be TRBD2 (5 bases). The CDR3 coding sequence is TGTGCCAGCAGTCCCGAGCCGGGAAACCAAGAGACCCAGTACTTC. It translates to CASSPEPGNQETQYF.